What follows are 9 T cell receptor beta chains derived from one specimen sequenced in a study of blood T cell repertoires in COVID-19. Here immunoSEQ multiplex PCR was the method, and the copy in TCRdb shows in-frame clones only, minus some. The data contain 540,000 or so clones, 70% to 90% of them seen just once; the ten biggest clones take up roughly 7.4%. The specimen sequenced was peripheral blood. These receptor sequences come from a woman between 45 and 65 years old with COVID-19, enrolled during active disease.

This chain joins TRBV6-5 and TRBJ1-6; D gene unclear. Trimming left V 7 bases short and J 0 bases short, with 7 bases between. Germline V lookup: CDR1 MNHEY, CDR2 SVGAGI. There are 14 residues in the CDR3. The CDR3 sequence is CASIPGSYNSPLHF. The DNA for the CDR3 is TGTGCCAGCATACCAGGCTCCTATAATTCACCCCTCCACTTT.

This chain uses TRBV11-3 with TRBJ2-7, with unresolved D. The CDR3 extends over 13 amino acids. Germline CDR1 is SGHNT and CDR2 is YENEEA. The germline V and J ends were trimmed by 5 bases and 0 bases, with 8 bases remaining between them. CDR3 bases: TGTGCCAGCAGCCCGCCTAGCTCCTACGAGCAGTACTTC. The encoded protein is CASSPPSSYEQYF.

The chain couples TRBV12-3 or TRBV12-4 to TRBJ1-1; no definite D call. V was pared by 2 bases and J by 4 bases, with 8 bases between. This CDR3 contains 13 residues. CDR3: CASSLFGGTEAFF. For the CDR3, the DNA is TGTGCCAGCAGTTTATTCGGAGGCACTGAAGCTTTCTTT.

The chain combines TRBV25-1 with TRBJ2-1; a weak D match, TRBD2 (6 bases). Germline V gives CDR1 MGHDK, CDR2 SYGVNS. CDR3 size: 15 residues. Trimming took 2 bases from V and 1 from J, leaving 9 bases between them. CDR3 DNA: TGTGCCAGCAGTGAAGCGGGACGGTCCTACAATGAGCAGTTCTTC. Its translation is CASSEAGRSYNEQFF.

This clone was found a few times. The chain couples TRBV10-3 to TRBJ1-6, with TRBD1 identical over 7 bases. Germline-derived CDR1 and CDR2 are ENHRY and SYGVKD. V shed 8 bases and J 7 bases; nucleotides not matched to a gene: 5. The length of the CDR3 is 13 residues. CDR3 residues: CAIAGTANSPLHF. The CDR3 bases are TGTGCCATCGCCGGGACAGCAAATTCACCCCTCCACTTT.

V gene TRBV5-1 combines with J gene TRBJ2-3, with TRBD1 as a possible D gene (7 bases). With 4 bases removed from V and 2 bases from J, the gap between germline ends came to 17 bases. Germline loops: CDR1 SGHRS, CDR2 YFSETQ. The CDR3 has 16 amino acids. In DNA form, the CDR3 reads TGCGCCAGCAGCCTGGGGGGACAGACCCTCACAGATACGCAGTATTTT. It codes for CASSLGGQTLTDTQYF.

CDR3 nucleotides: TGTGCCAGCAGTCTAGGAAGGGGCTCCCCCTACGAGCAGTACTTC. It is translated as CASSLGRGSPYEQYF. The chain combines TRBV7-3 with TRBJ2-7; tentative D call: TRBD1 (5 bases). V was shortened by 6 bases and J by 2 bases, with 17 bases between the two germline ends. Germline CDR1 and CDR2: SGHTA and FQGTGA. The CDR3 loop spans 15 amino acids.

The chain links TRBV5-1 to TRBJ1-1; D remains ambiguous. CDR3 size: 15 residues. Trimming cost V 4 bases and J 1 base, with 14 bases left between them. Germline CDR1 and CDR2: SGHRS and YFSETQ. The CDR3 reads CASSPGEGPNTEAFF. CDR3 nucleotides: TGCGCCAGCAGCCCCGGAGAGGGCCCGAACACTGAAGCTTTCTTT.

The V gene is TRBV7-9, the J gene TRBJ2-7, with 11 bases that match TRBD2. J was trimmed by 7 bases and V by 1 base; bases with no gene match: 12. Germline CDR1 is SEHNR and CDR2 is FQNEAQ (reference sequence). The CDR3 has 17 residues. CDR3 DNA sequence: TGTGCCAGCAGCTTAGACGGTAGCGGGGGGGCGATTGGTGAGCAGTACTTC. This codes for CASSLDGSGGAIGEQYF.